The rows below give T cell receptor beta chains drawn from one sample of a study of cytotoxic CD8 clonotypes in ibrutinib-treated CLL. TCRdb's table, derived via immunoSEQ multiplex PCR, lists solely in-frame clones and lacks some. The sample holds 250,000 to 350,000 clones, about 72% seen once. The sample consisted of PBMCs, taken at disease progression, from a patient treated with ibrutinib. The receptors derive from a human donor with chronic lymphocytic leukemia. Each CDR3 is given with its conserved first and last residue. The order of the fields is V gene, D gene, clone size, J gene, CDR3 protein, CDR3 DNA. The D gene is left open where the match is weak. Size is stated for part of the rows, as once, few or many counts, or as a class when the clone is expanded.

TRBV7-5	-	-	TRBJ2-2	CVRSPTTRFNTGELFF	TGTGTCAGAAGCCCCACGACTCGTTTTAACACCGGGGAGCTGTTTTTT
TRBV2	-	-	TRBJ2-2	CASSETRVPNTGELFF	TGTGCCAGCAGTGAAACCCGGGTCCCGAACACCGGGGAGCTGTTTTTT
TRBV27	TRBD1	-	TRBJ2-7	CASSFRQGYEQYF	TGTGCCAGCAGTTTCCGACAGGGCTACGAGCAGTACTTC
TRBV4-2	TRBD2	-	TRBJ2-7	CASSQTGTRPYEQYF	TGTGCCAGCAGCCAAACCGGGACTAGGCCCTACGAGCAGTACTTC
TRBV18	-	-	TRBJ2-1	CASSPGSYNEQFF	TGTGCCAGCTCTCCGGGCAGCTACAATGAGCAGTTCTTC
TRBV10-2	-	once	TRBJ2-3	CASSELGGGTDTQYF	TGCGCCAGCAGTGAGTTAGGGGGGGGCACAGATACGCAGTATTTT
TRBV9	-	-	TRBJ2-3	CASSPGPMSTDTQYF	TGTGCCAGCAGCCCGGGGCCAATGAGCACAGATACGCAGTATTTT
TRBV29-1	TRBD1	-	TRBJ2-7	CSGQQGDEQYF	TGCAGCGGTCAACAGGGGGACGAGCAGTACTTC
TRBV7-2	-	-	TRBJ2-7	CASRLEAGPYEQYF	TGTGCCAGCAGATTAGAGGCAGGCCCCTACGAGCAGTACTTC
TRBV29-1	-	few	TRBJ2-1	CSGDDSNNEQFF	TGCAGCGGCGATGACAGTAACAATGAGCAGTTCTTC
TRBV29-1	-	-	TRBJ2-2	CSVDDGTGELFF	TGCAGCGTTGACGACGGAACCGGGGAGCTGTTTTTT
TRBV5-8	-	-	TRBJ2-3	CASSQGPRASTDTQYF	TGTGCCAGCAGCCAGGGACCACGGGCTAGCACAGATACGCAGTATTTT
TRBV11-2	TRBD1	-	TRBJ2-2	CASFGQGVTGELFF	TGTGCCAGCTTCGGACAGGGAGTCACCGGGGAGCTGTTTTTT
TRBV13	-	-	TRBJ2-5	CASSQRGRQETQYF	TGTGCCAGCAGCCAAAGGGGACGCCAGGAGACCCAGTACTTC
TRBV27	-	few	TRBJ2-7	CASAFRGVQYEQYF	TGTGCCAGCGCTTTTAGAGGGGTCCAATACGAGCAGTACTTC
TRBV29-1	TRBD1	-	TRBJ2-7	CSVERDRGWGVYEQYF	TGCAGCGTTGAACGTGACAGGGGGTGGGGAGTATACGAGCAGTACTTC
TRBV18	-	-	TRBJ1-2	CASSPPSFGSHNYGYTF	TGTGCCAGCTCACCACCGTCTTTCGGATCGCATAACTATGGCTACACCTTC
TRBV5-1	TRBD1	once	TRBJ1-3	CASSLEGAGSGNTIYF	TGCGCCAGCAGTTTGGAGGGGGCAGGCTCTGGAAACACCATATATTTT
TRBV25-1	-	few	TRBJ2-7	CASSTTRSSSYEQYF	TGTGCCAGCAGTACGACCCGGTCTAGCTCCTACGAGCAGTACTTC
TRBV19	-	-	TRBJ2-3	CASSINFRTDTQYF	TGTGCCAGTAGTATAAATTTTCGCACAGATACGCAGTATTTT
TRBV4-3	TRBD2	-	TRBJ2-7	CASSQDRRLAKEQYF	TGCGCCAGCAGCCAAGATCGCCGACTAGCCAAAGAGCAGTACTTC
TRBV29-1	TRBD2	-	TRBJ2-7	CSVELGEGEQYF	TGCAGCGTTGAATTGGGGGAGGGCGAGCAGTACTTC
TRBV4-2	TRBD2	-	TRBJ2-7	CASSQELTGTSFYEQYF	TGTGCCAGCAGCCAAGAGCTAACCGGGACTAGCTTCTACGAGCAGTACTTC
TRBV13	-	-	TRBJ2-7	CASSLKTVSQYF	TGTGCCAGCAGCCTCAAGACAGTGTCACAGTACTTC
TRBV7-9	TRBD1	-	TRBJ1-6	CASSNQGQGNSPLHF	TGTGCCAGCAGCAACCAGGGACAGGGTAATTCACCCCTCCACTTT
TRBV28	-	-	TRBJ2-3	CASSGNGFLLSSQYF	TGTGCCAGCAGTGGGAATGGTTTCTTGTTGTCGTCGCAGTATTTT
TRBV12-5	-	-	TRBJ2-7	CASGLGRGKYEQYF	TGTGCTAGTGGTTTAGGACGGGGCAAATACGAGCAGTACTTC
TRBV11-2	TRBD2	-	TRBJ2-7	CASRWTSGPYEQYF	TGTGCCAGCAGGTGGACTAGCGGTCCCTACGAGCAGTACTTC
TRBV6-5	-	-	TRBJ2-7	CASSPPGGQTSEQYF	TGTGCCAGCAGTCCCCCCGGGGGACAGACAAGCGAGCAGTACTTC
TRBV5-1	-	-	TRBJ1-3	CASSLGGGANGNTIYF	TGCGCCAGCAGCTTGGGAGGGGGTGCGAATGGAAACACCATATATTTT
TRBV6-5	TRBD2	-	TRBJ2-1	CASSRTSVHEQFF	TGTGCCAGCAGTAGGACTAGCGTTCATGAGCAGTTCTTC
TRBV29-1	-	-	TRBJ2-7	CSVDGTDQGRPYEQYF	TGCAGCGTTGACGGAACAGACCAGGGGAGACCCTACGAGCAGTACTTC
TRBV4-1	-	-	TRBJ1-1	CASSQSWGGNTEAFF	TGCGCCAGCAGCCAAAGTTGGGGGGGCAACACTGAAGCTTTCTTT
TRBV9	-	-	TRBJ2-2	CASSVGNFNTGELFF	TGTGCCAGCAGCGTAGGAAACTTCAACACCGGGGAGCTGTTTTTT
TRBV21-1	-	-	TRBJ2-3	CASSKQGTGGSTDTQYF	TGTGCCAGCAGCAAACAAGGGACAGGGGGTAGCACAGATACGCAGTATTTT
TRBV6-1	TRBD1	-	TRBJ1-5	CASSGRQGASNQPQHF	TGTGCCAGCAGTGGGCGACAGGGGGCAAGCAATCAGCCCCAGCATTTT
TRBV2	-	-	TRBJ2-3	CASSQPGPMVDTQYF	TGTGCCAGCAGTCAACCAGGCCCGATGGTGGATACGCAGTATTTT
TRBV5-4	TRBD1	-	TRBJ1-1	CASDDLTGDVTEAFF	TGTGCCAGCGACGACCTGACAGGGGATGTCACTGAAGCTTTCTTT
TRBV9	TRBD1	once	TRBJ1-2	CASSNHRTGHNYGYTF	TGTGCCAGCAGCAACCACAGGACAGGGCATAACTATGGCTACACCTTC
TRBV7-9	TRBD2	-	TRBJ2-5	CASSLAGGGETQYF	TGTGCCAGCAGCCTAGCGGGGGGCGGAGAGACCCAGTACTTC
TRBV6-6	-	-	TRBJ1-5	CASSPPETYQPQHF	TGTGCCAGCAGCCCCCCAGAGACCTATCAGCCCCAGCATTTT
TRBV9	-	-	TRBJ2-7	CASSVAAGAPYEQYF	TGTGCCAGCAGCGTAGCAGCAGGTGCGCCCTACGAGCAGTACTTC
TRBV7-2	TRBD2	-	TRBJ2-2	CASSYPGLVDPGELFF	TGTGCCAGCAGCTACCCGGGACTAGTCGACCCTGGGGAGCTGTTTTTT
TRBV19	-	-	TRBJ1-2	CASTRGSGKNYGYTF	TGTGCCAGTACGAGGGGGTCGGGGAAAAACTATGGCTACACCTTC
TRBV18	-	few	TRBJ1-2	CASSPGGYGYTF	TGTGCCAGCTCACCGGGGGGATATGGCTACACCTTC
TRBV2	-	-	TRBJ2-7	CASSSSDSSKESYEQYF	TGTGCCAGCAGTTCTAGTGACTCATCAAAGGAATCCTACGAGCAGTACTTC
TRBV7-9	-	-	TRBJ2-1	CASSLTLNEQFF	TGTGCCAGCAGCTTAACGCTCAATGAGCAGTTCTTC
TRBV28	-	-	TRBJ1-2	CASSFLEAPSNYGYTF	TGTGCCAGCAGTTTCTTGGAGGCCCCATCTAACTATGGCTACACCTTC
TRBV4-1	-	-	TRBJ1-5	CASSHTDDQPQHF	TGCGCCAGCAGCCATACTGACGATCAGCCCCAGCATTTT
TRBV15	TRBD1	-	TRBJ1-2	CATSRDITGGGYTF	TGTGCCACCAGCAGAGATATCACAGGGGGTGGCTACACCTTC
TRBV10-3	TRBD1	-	TRBJ2-5	CAIGTGPETQYF	TGTGCCATCGGGACAGGGCCAGAGACCCAGTACTTC
TRBV2	-	-	TRBJ1-2	CASSVSIGASGGYTF	TGTGCCAGCAGTGTCTCGATAGGGGCCTCGGGGGGCTACACCTTC
TRBV6-6	-	-	TRBJ2-7	CASSYTDLTYEQYF	TGTGCCAGCAGTTATACGGACCTTACCTACGAGCAGTACTTC
TRBV6-1	TRBD2	-	TRBJ2-1	CASSPLAGFHNEQFF	TGTGCCAGCAGTCCACTAGCGGGGTTCCACAATGAGCAGTTCTTC
TRBV29-1	TRBD1	-	TRBJ1-1	CSVAGGPEAFF	TGCAGCGTCGCAGGGGGCCCAGAAGCTTTCTTT
TRBV6-1	-	-	TRBJ2-7	CASSRGYEQYF	TGTGCCAGCAGCCGGGGTTACGAGCAGTACTTC
TRBV27	-	-	TRBJ1-3	CASSSGRGNTIYF	TGTGCCAGCAGTTCCGGCAGGGGAAACACCATATATTTT